The clone carrying this TCR beta chain was counted between two and nine times. The antigen is undetermined. The data originate from a study of spatial heterogeneity in lung cancer. On the study more broadly: Every unique TCR and UMI combination, on average, appeared more than ten times in raw reads.

The CDR3 is made up of 13 amino acids. Per germline, CDR1 SGHDT and CDR2 YYEEEE. Trimming removed 4 bases from V and 4 bases from J, with 8 bases in between. Study conclusions and caveats: Resection blood, more than follow-up blood, showed ubiquitous expanded tumor TCRs.

TCR cDNA molecules were tagged individually, and each one carried a unique molecular identifier. MiXCR, applied by TCRdb to the 5' RACE reads, yields one record per CDR3 protein. The sample consists of 90,000 to 95,000 distinct CDR3 sequences, roughly 12% of them appearing once. Time point: sample taken at primary tumor resection. Unsorted tumor, nontumor lung tissue or cryopreserved PBMC supplied the whole RNA. The V call is TRBV5-6, the J call TRBJ2-2; no definite D call. This specimen was PBMCs, taken at surgery. The sequence was collected from a male donor with early-stage non-small cell lung cancer. CDR3 coding DNA: TGTGCCAGCAGCATACGACGCACCGGGGAGCTGTTTTTT. Translating gives CASSIRRTGELFF.